This note documents a single TCR beta chain sequence. The sample is drawn from a study of immune characterization of retroperitoneal liposarcoma. TCRdb re-derived calls from the PCR reads in MiXCR, one entry per CDR3 protein. The table records 3,100 or so distinct CDR3 sequences, roughly 42% of them present only once. The CDR3 is 13 amino acids. Germline CDR1 is MNHNY and CDR2 is SVGAGI (reference sequence). The receptor was isolated from a male donor with retroperitoneal liposarcoma. Sequencing was performed on tumor tissue. The chain links TRBV6-6 to TRBJ2-3; 8 bases are shared with TRBD2. The end of the DNA aligns better with TRBJ2-7, so the J call may be wrong. The CDR3 DNA sequence: TGTGCCAGCAATCTAGCGGGCTCCTACGAGCAGTACTTC. Amino acids: CASNLAGSYEQYF.